These T cell receptor beta chains were read from a single sample in a study of T cells in tuberculosis. Assay: immunoSEQ multiplex PCR; the TCRdb copy retains only in-frame clones and omits some. The data hold about 34,000 clones, with roughly 93% observed a single time. This specimen consisted of PBMCs, obtained at tuberculosis diagnosis. The receptors here all came from an adult with tuberculosis. CDR3s leave out the opening cysteine and the closing phenylalanine or tryptophan.

CDR3 length	V gene	CDR3 protein
13	TRBV30	AWSVGAGTSYEQY
13	TRBV6-5	ASSYLPGPGNTIY
12	TRBV4-1	ASSHGAGADEQY
14	TRBV4-1	ASSQGQASGANVLT
12	TRBV6-5	ASSYSGTNNEQF
13	TRBV6-5	ASSRIQGARTEAF
12	TRBV30	AWSVGQEGNGYT
12	TRBV2	AISRDRGGETQY
13	TRBV4-1	ASRRDRGSNQPQH
14	TRBV13	ASSPGDRANTGELF
12	TRBV5-6	ASSPRLGDNEQF